Listed here are 26 T cell receptor beta chains from one sample, sequenced in a study of T-cell reconstitution after alpha-beta-depleted transplantation in children. This sample's TCRbeta library carried unique molecular identifier barcodes. TCRdb reprocessed the PCR reads with MiXCR, giving one entry per CDR3 protein. The data contain 700,000 or so distinct CDR3 sequences, around 13% of them singletons. The input for sequencing was PBMCs, taken before TCRalphabeta/CD19-depleted stem cell transplant. The receptors come from a girl aged 2-10 years with congenital amegakaryocytic thrombocytopenia, due to receive a stem cell transplant.

This clonotype has just a few counts. The chain has TRBV2 and TRBJ2-7; no clear D. Germline lookup yields CDR1 SNHLY and CDR2 FYNNEI. Trimming pared 6 bases from V and 5 bases from J, leaving 5 bases between. This CDR3 is built from 10 residues. Written as DNA, the CDR3 is TGTGCCAGCAGCGTAAACGAGCAGTACTTC. Translation gives CASSVNEQYF.

The J gene is TRBJ2-1, the V gene TRBV4-2; 7 nucleotides line up with TRBD2. This CDR3 contains 13 residues. Germline V gene data show CDR1 as LGHNA and CDR2 as YNFKEQ. The J segment lost 6 bases and the V segment lost 2 bases, leaving 1 base of the junction unmatched. CDR3: CASSQRTSNEQFF. CDR3 sequence (DNA): TGTGCCAGCAGCCAACGGACTAGCAATGAGCAGTTCTTC.

V gene TRBV5-1 combines with J gene TRBJ2-3; D may be TRBD2 (6 bases). Per germline, CDR1 SGHRS and CDR2 YFSETQ. V was shortened by 2 bases and J by 9 bases, with 13 bases between the two germline ends. The CDR3 is 13 residues long. CDR3 nucleotide sequence: TGCGCCAGCAGCTTCGCGGGGTTGGAAACGCAGTATTTT. Translating it yields CASSFAGLETQYF.

This clonotype has a handful of counts. CDR3 nucleotide sequence: TGTGCCAGCAGTTTAATGTCAGCACAAGAGACCCAGTACTTC. Translation: CASSLMSAQETQYF. The rearrangement joins TRBV12-3 or TRBV12-4 to TRBJ2-5, with no clear D. V was clipped by 2 bases and J by 2 bases, with 9 bases between them. This CDR3 is built from 14 residues.

The rearrangement joins TRBV20-1 to TRBJ1-5; maybe TRBD1 (6 bases). Deletions cut 3 bases from V and 6 bases from J, with 12 bases between. Germline V CDR1 and CDR2: DFQATT, SNEGSKA (reference sequence). The CDR3 extends over 13 amino acids. CDR3 in amino acids: CSASLGAGQPQHF. The CDR3 DNA follows: TGCAGTGCTAGCTTGGGGGCAGGTCAGCCCCAGCATTTT.

To note about this clonotype: This may be a read error: a much more frequent sequence differs by one nucleotide. The chain joins TRBV10-1 to TRBJ2-3; D gene ambiguous. V dropped 10 bases and J dropped 5 bases, with 10 bases sitting between them. Germline V gene sequence: CDR1 WNHNN, CDR2 SYGVQD (reference sequence). This CDR3 has 11 residues. The DNA of the CDR3 is TGCGCCACCGGAGTCATAGATACGCAGTATTTT. It specifies CATGVIDTQYF.

This clonotype was counted ten times or more. CDR3 nucleotide sequence: TGCGCCAGCAGCTTACGACTAGCGGAGACCAATGAGCAGTTCTTC. It yields the protein CASSLRLAETNEQFF. The V call is TRBV5-1, the J call TRBJ2-1, with 9 bases fitting TRBD2. The germline V gene has CDR1 SGHRS and CDR2 YFSETQ. V was clipped by 2 bases and J by 6 bases; unmatched bases: 6. The CDR3 has 15 amino acids.

This clonotype was seen a handful of times. The J gene is TRBJ2-1, the V gene TRBV19; 10 bases are a match to TRBD2. The CDR3 is 13 residues long. Germline V gene lookup returns CDR1 LNHDA and CDR2 SQIVND (reference sequence). The J segment lost 8 bases and the V segment lost 4 bases, leaving 2 bases of the junction unmatched. This CDR3 reads CASSTLAGDEQFF. CDR3 nucleotide sequence: TGTGCCAGTAGTACCCTAGCGGGGGATGAGCAGTTCTTC.

The chain uses TRBV5-1 and TRBJ2-7; 9 nucleotides line up with TRBD2. Germline CDR1 reads SGHRS; CDR2 reads YFSETQ. The CDR3 loop spans 14 amino acids. Trimming removed 5 bases from V and 3 bases from J; junction bases left unmatched: 6. The CDR3 is CASSSLAGNYEQYF. CDR3 bases: TGCGCCAGCAGTTCCCTAGCGGGGAACTACGAGCAGTACTTC.

This clonotype was picked up many times. The chain joins TRBV27 to TRBJ1-2, with TRBD1 matching 8 bases. This CDR3 region has 18 residues. Germline V gene sequence: CDR1 MNHEY, CDR2 SMNVEV (reference sequence). V shed 0 bases, J shed 5 bases, and the junction held 14 bases outside the gene matches. The CDR3 protein is CASSLSTDRGPEKYGYTF. The CDR3 DNA reads as TGTGCCAGCAGTTTATCTACTGACAGGGGCCCAGAGAAGTATGGCTACACCTTC.

This clonotype was seen many times. The J gene is TRBJ2-3, the V gene TRBV5-1, with 9 positions matching TRBD2. The V segment lost 4 bases and the J segment 5 bases; nucleotides outside the gene matches: 11. This CDR3 is built from 16 residues. Germline V gives CDR1 SGHRS, CDR2 YFSETQ. CDR3 sequence reads: CASSPLAGAEQDTQYF. In DNA, the CDR3 is TGCGCCAGCAGCCCCTTAGCGGGAGCTGAACAAGATACGCAGTATTTT.

This clonotype was seen only a few times. The chain has TRBV7-8 and TRBJ1-4; D is possibly TRBD1 (6 bases). The length of the CDR3 is 14 residues. Trimming pared 5 bases from V and 7 bases from J, leaving 14 bases between. Germline V CDR1 and CDR2: SGHVS, FQNEAQ. The DNA for the CDR3 is TGTGCCAGCAGCCCTCAGGGGAGGAGTGAAAAACTGTTTTTT. Amino acids: CASSPQGRSEKLFF. Filled out from reference TRBV7-8 and TRBJ1-4, the complete variable domain reads GAGVSQSPRYKVAKRGQDVALRCDPISGHVSLFWYQQALGQGPEFLTYFQNEAQLDKSGLPSDRFFAERPEGSVSTLKIQRTQQEDSAVYLCASSPQGRSEKLFFGSGTQLSVL.

This clonotype has at least ten counts. The chain links TRBV12-3 or TRBV12-4 to TRBJ2-1; 7 bases are a match to TRBD1. CDR3 length: 14 residues. V shed 6 bases, J shed 3 bases, and the junction held 5 bases outside the gene matches. CDR3 sequence (DNA): TGTGCCAGCAGCCGGACAGGTGACTACAATGAGCAGTTCTTC. Its translation is CASSRTGDYNEQFF.

This clonotype was detected ten times or more. This sequence joins TRBV20-1 and TRBJ2-7; 7 nucleotides line up with TRBD2. The trim removed 3 bases at V and 0 bases at J, leaving 2 bases unmatched. The CDR3 consists of 13 residues. Per the germline V gene, CDR1 is DFQATT and CDR2 is SNEGSKA (reference sequence). CDR3 region: CSASLAVSYEQYF. CDR3 bases: TGCAGTGCTAGTCTAGCGGTCTCCTACGAGCAGTACTTC.

Concerning this clonotype itself: Here the CDR3 omits its conserved ending phenylalanine or tryptophan, so a read error is the likely source. The rearrangement uses TRBV6-5 and TRBJ2-3; TRBD2 is a possible D gene (6 bases). Germline CDR1 reads MNHEY; CDR2 reads SVGAGI. The V and J ends lost 4 bases and 6 bases respectively, with 14 bases between them. CDR3 size: 14 residues. CDR3 sequence: CASSLRGRGDTQYL. The CDR3 nucleotides read TGTGCCAGCAGTTTACGGGGGAGAGGGGATACGCAGTATCTT.

For this clonotype: One base away lies a much larger clone, so this may be a sequencing read error. V gene TRBV11-2 combines with J gene TRBJ2-7; unclear D gene. CDR3 length: 15 residues. V lost 2 bases to trimming and J lost 0 bases, with 11 bases between them. Germline V gene data show CDR1 as SGHAT and CDR2 as FQNNGV. The CDR3 DNA reads as TGTGCCAGCAGCTTAATAGCCGGAGCCTCCTACGAGCAGTACTTC. Its protein is CASSLIAGASYEQYF.

The chain uses TRBV7-2 and TRBJ2-5; 7 bases map to TRBD2. J gave up 2 bases and V 6 bases, and 6 bases lay outside the gene matches. Germline V lookup: CDR1 SGHTA, CDR2 FQGNSA. This CDR3 is 14 amino acids long. In DNA, the CDR3 is TGTGCCAGCAGTGGACACGGGGGGCAAGAGACCCAGTACTTC. It is translated as CASSGHGGQETQYF.

This clonotype was detected ten times or more. The chain has TRBV5-1 and TRBJ2-1, with 7 bases identical to TRBD2. Germline-derived CDR1 and CDR2 are SGHRS and YFSETQ. CDR3 length equals 15 residues. V was pared by 1 base and J by 7 bases, with 8 bases of the junction left unmatched. Here the CDR3 reads CASSLILAGANEQFF. The CDR3 bases are TGCGCCAGCAGCTTGATTTTAGCGGGTGCTAATGAGCAGTTCTTC.

This clonotype was detected a few times. This chain uses TRBV12-3 or TRBV12-4 with TRBJ2-7; 11 bases are shared with TRBD2. The CDR3 consists of 15 residues. The trim removed 3 bases at V and 4 bases at J, leaving 5 bases unmatched. DNA of the CDR3: TGTGCCAGCAGTTTTCGACTAGCGGGAAATTACGAGCAGTACTTC. This encodes CASSFRLAGNYEQYF.

This clonotype was picked up many times. The CDR3, as DNA: TGCAGCGTTGACCGGGACAGCAGTTACCAAGAGACCCAGTACTTC. This gives the protein CSVDRDSSYQETQYF. The chain joins TRBV29-1 to TRBJ2-5; 7 bases map to TRBD1. This CDR3 region has 15 residues. V lost 3 bases and J lost 0; bases outside the gene matches: 7. Looked up from germline, CDR1 is SQVTM and CDR2 is ANQGSEA.

This clonotype was counted at least ten times. At one boundary the junction diverges from the germline segment, which might be a read error. This chain links TRBV5-1 with TRBJ2-5; TRBD2 is a possible D gene (5 bases). The V gene's germline CDR1 is SGHRS and CDR2 YFSETQ. The CDR3 is 13 amino acids. CDR3 nucleotide sequence: TGTGCCAGCAGTTTCCGGGGTCAAGAGACCCAGTACTTC. Protein product: CASSFRGQETQYF. The complete variable domain, with remaining parts taken from reference TRBV5-1 and TRBJ2-5, reads KAGVTQTPRYLIKTRGQQVTLSCSPISGHRSVSWYQQTPGQGLQFLFEYFSETQRNKGNFPGRFSGRQFSNSRSEMNVSTLELGDSALYLCASSFRGQETQYFGPGTRLLVL.

This clonotype came up once. The rearrangement links TRBV5-1 to TRBJ2-7; a weak D match, TRBD2 (5 bases). The germline gives CDR1 SGHRS, CDR2 YFSETQ. Trimming left V 1 base short and J 6 bases short, with 11 bases between. This CDR3 has 13 amino acids. CDR3 sequence: CASSLRGSCEQYF. CDR3 DNA: TGCGCCAGCAGCTTGCGTGGGAGCTGCGAGCAGTACTTC. Full variable domain (rest looked up from reference TRBV5-1 and TRBJ2-7): KAGVTQTPRYLIKTRGQQVTLSCSPISGHRSVSWYQQTPGQGLQFLFEYFSETQRNKGNFPGRFSGRQFSNSRSEMNVSTLELGDSALYLCASSLRGSCEQYFGPGTRLTVT.

The V call is TRBV15, the J call TRBJ2-3; TRBD2 matches 7 bases. Germline-derived CDR1 and CDR2 are LNHNV and YYDKDF (reference sequence). J gave up 1 base and V 4 bases, and 11 bases lay outside the gene matches. The CDR3 spans 17 residues. In nucleotides, the CDR3 is TGTGCCACCAGCATACGGTTTTGGGAGGGGCGCACAGATACGCAGTATTTT. Protein: CATSIRFWEGRTDTQYF.

This clonotype was seen repeatedly, ten times or more. V and J are TRBV4-2 and TRBJ1-3; D uncertain. Trimming stripped 4 bases from V and 4 bases from J, with 8 bases between. CDR1 LGHNA and CDR2 YNFKEQ come from the germline V gene. The CDR3 has 13 residues. CDR3 protein: CASSRGLGNTIYF. For the CDR3, the DNA is TGTGCCAGCAGCCGAGGCCTAGGAAACACCATATATTTT.

In this sample, this clonotype turned up many times. The chain employs TRBV20-1 and TRBJ2-1; 8 positions agree with TRBD2. V was pared by 5 bases and J by 5 bases, with 14 bases of the junction left unmatched. From germline, CDR1 is DFQATT and CDR2 SNEGSKA (reference sequence). CDR3 length: 16 amino acids. Here the CDR3 DNA reads TGCAGTGCTCCCCCGGTGATAGCGGGAAAGAACAATGAGCAGTTCTTC. Amino acids: CSAPPVIAGKNNEQFF.

This clonotype was picked up many times. The CDR3 loop is CASSYSRAGEQYF. DNA for the CDR3: TGTGCCAGCAGTTACTCGAGAGCTGGCGAGCAGTACTTC. The chain carries TRBV6-6 and TRBJ2-7; D is unresolved. The V end was cut by 0 bases, the J end by 6 bases, with 9 bases between. CDR1 is MNHNY and CDR2 is SVGAGI in the germline V gene (reference sequence). This CDR3 has 13 residues.